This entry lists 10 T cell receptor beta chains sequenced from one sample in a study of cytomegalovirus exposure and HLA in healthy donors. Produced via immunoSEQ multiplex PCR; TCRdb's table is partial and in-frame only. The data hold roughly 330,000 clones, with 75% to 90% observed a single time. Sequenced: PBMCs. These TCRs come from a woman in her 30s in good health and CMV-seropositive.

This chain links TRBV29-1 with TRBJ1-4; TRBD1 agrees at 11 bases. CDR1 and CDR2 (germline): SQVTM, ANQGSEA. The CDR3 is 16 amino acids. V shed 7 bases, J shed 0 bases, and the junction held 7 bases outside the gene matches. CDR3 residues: CSARPGQGATNEKLFF. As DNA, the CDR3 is TGCAGCGCAAGACCGGGACAGGGGGCAACTAATGAAAAACTGTTTTTT.

CDR3 protein: CASSSDTGNQPQHF. CDR3 nucleotide sequence: TGTGCCAGTAGTAGTGACACGGGCAATCAGCCCCAGCATTTT. The chain is built from TRBV19 and TRBJ1-5, with no clear D. The CDR3 consists of 14 residues. Trimming pared 4 bases from V and 2 bases from J, leaving 9 bases between. CDR1 and CDR2 from the germline V gene are LNHDA and SQIVND (reference sequence).

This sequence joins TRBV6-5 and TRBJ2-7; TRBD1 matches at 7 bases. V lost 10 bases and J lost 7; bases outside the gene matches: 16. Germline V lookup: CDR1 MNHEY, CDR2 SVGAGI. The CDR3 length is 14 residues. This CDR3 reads CATHGTAKGREQYF. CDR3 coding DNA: TGTGCCACCCATGGGACAGCCAAAGGACGGGAGCAGTACTTC.

CDR3 DNA sequence: TGTGCCAGCAGCTATGACTACACAGATACGCAGTATTTT. Translating gives CASSYDYTDTQYF. The rearrangement uses TRBV7-3 and TRBJ2-3; a weak D match, TRBD2 (5 bases). V was pared by 4 bases and J by 2 bases, with 7 bases between. This CDR3 has 13 residues. Germline V gene sequence: CDR1 SGHTA, CDR2 FQGTGA.

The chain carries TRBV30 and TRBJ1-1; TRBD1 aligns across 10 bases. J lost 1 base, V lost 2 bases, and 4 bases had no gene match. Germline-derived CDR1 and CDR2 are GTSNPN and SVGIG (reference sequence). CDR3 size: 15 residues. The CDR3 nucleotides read TGTGCCTGGAGTTGGGGGGACAGGGGGAACACTGAAGCTTTCTTT. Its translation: CAWSWGDRGNTEAFF.

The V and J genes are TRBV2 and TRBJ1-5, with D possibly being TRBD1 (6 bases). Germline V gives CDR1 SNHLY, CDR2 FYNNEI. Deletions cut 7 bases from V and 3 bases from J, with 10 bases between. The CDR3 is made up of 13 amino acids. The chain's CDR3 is CASKDSYNQPQHF. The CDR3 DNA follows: TGTGCCAGCAAGGACAGCTACAATCAGCCCCAGCATTTT.

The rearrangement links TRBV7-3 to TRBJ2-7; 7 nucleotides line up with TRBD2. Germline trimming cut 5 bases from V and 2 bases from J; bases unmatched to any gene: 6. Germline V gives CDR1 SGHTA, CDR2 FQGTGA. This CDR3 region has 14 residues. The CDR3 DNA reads TGTGCCAGCAGCCCCACAGCGGGACCCTACGAGCAGTACTTC. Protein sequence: CASSPTAGPYEQYF.

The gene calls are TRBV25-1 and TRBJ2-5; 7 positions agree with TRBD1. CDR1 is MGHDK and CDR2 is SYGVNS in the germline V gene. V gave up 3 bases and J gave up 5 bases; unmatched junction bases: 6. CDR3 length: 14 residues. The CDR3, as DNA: TGTGCCAGCAGTGAGGCCAGGGGGTGGGAGACCCAGTACTTC. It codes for CASSEARGWETQYF.

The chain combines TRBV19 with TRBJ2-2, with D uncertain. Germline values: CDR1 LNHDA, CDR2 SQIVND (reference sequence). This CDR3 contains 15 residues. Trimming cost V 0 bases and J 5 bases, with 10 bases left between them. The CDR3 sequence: CASSIDAPRTGELFF. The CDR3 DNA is TGTGCCAGTAGTATAGATGCACCGAGGACCGGGGAGCTGTTTTTT.

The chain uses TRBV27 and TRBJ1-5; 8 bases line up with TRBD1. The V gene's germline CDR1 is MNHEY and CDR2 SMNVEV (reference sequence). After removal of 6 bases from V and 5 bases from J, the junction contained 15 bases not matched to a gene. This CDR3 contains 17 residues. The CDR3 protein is CASSSRTGKNQDQPQHF. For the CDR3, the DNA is TGTGCCAGCAGCTCAAGGACAGGGAAGAACCAGGATCAGCCCCAGCATTTT.